This TCR beta chain was retrieved from a study of shared clonotypes between healthy human individuals (dated by TCRdb to about 2020). About the investigation overall: Two women and three men aged 18 to 49 years were included in the cohort. For each donor, three plates each were used for CD4 naive and CD4 memory, two plates were used for CD8 naive, and one plate was used for CD8 memory. To estimate repertoire size and how much clonotypes are shared between individuals, the study performed deep sequencing of blood TCR repertoires from roughly five healthy adults. Libraries were prepared and TCR repertoires were sequenced by different laboratories using diverse techniques, in order to increase sequencing depth and limit assay-specific biases. Between about 0.9 and 9 billion PBMCs per donor were obtained by leukapheresis. The full study reports these points: The small number of donors limited the genetic and exposure-history diversity represented. Even with the large sequencing depth, rarefaction of the sorted-subset datasets indicated that sequencing was incomplete. Across a few donors, approximately 4.9% of naive CD4, roughly 3.8% of naive CD8, approximately 2.5% of memory CD4, and 0.3% to 0.45% of memory CD8 clonotypes were shared. Pairwise subsampling indicated that sequencing depth was expected to affect the degree of clonotype sharing among donors. Compared with non-shared clonotypes, the clonotypes found in all four sorted-subset donors had higher generation probabilities. Only blood was sampled, and tissue TCR repertoires likely differ from those in blood. Larger estimated clonotype richness was generally found for naive subsets than for memory subsets.

Donors were healthy HIV-negative adults with no recently reported acute infections or vaccinations. All donors were Caucasian adults living in Nashville, Tennessee, USA. CD4+ T cells were enriched through magnetic negative selection, after which naive cells were positively selected on CD45RA and the remaining negative fraction served as the memory subset. After blood collection by leukapheresis, PBMCs were isolated using Ficoll-Histopaque density gradient centrifugation and then cryopreserved in the vapor phase of liquid nitrogen. Analytical flow cytometry was used to check the purity and quantity of every magnetically sorted T cell population. Each sorted fraction had its genomic DNA isolated and then quantified by UV absorbance on a Nanodrop 2000c. A remark on this clone: The antigen this receptor binds is unknown. No base-level quality is on record; no much larger clone is a single base apart.

The CDR3 runs 14 residues from the cysteine to the phenylalanine. Only the CDR3 region is kept as DNA, spanning 42 bases read in frame from base 1. The V and J ends are trimmed by 4 bases and 7 bases, leaving 14 bases between them. The germline V gene gives CDR1 as SGHRS and CDR2 as YFSETQ. Using the deep immunoSEQ assay, multiplex PCR amplified TCR CDR3 regions from genomic DNA. Extracted genomic DNA from each cell subset was spread evenly across all wells of several immunoSEQ 96-well plates, with each plate serving as a replicate. Each replicate PCR for sorted subsets received roughly 0.2 ug genomic DNA, equal to tens of thousands of T cell genomes. Purified libraries were quantified with a Qubit 3.0 fluorometer, sized on a Bioanalyzer 2100, and re-quantified with the KAPA Library Quantification kit. Every immunoSEQ 96-well plate was sequenced on a dedicated single-read 150-cycle Illumina NextSeq 550 flow cell. The study's own analysis went as follows. Because the immunoSEQ output held only junctional sequences and lacked quality scores, the filtering could not match the filtering applied to full-length reads. To assign V/J genes and CDR3, sequences were annotated against IMGT germline references using PyIR, a Python wrapper for IgBLAST v1.9. Any read was removed if the V/J assignment was weak (E-value above 1e-6), the CDR3 was missing, or the read contained stop codons, out-of-frame junctions, or ambiguous translated residues. V3J clonotypes were defined by identical inferred V gene, J gene, and CDR3 amino acid sequence. To compute the percentage overlap between repertoires, the number of shared unique clonotypes was divided by the size of the smaller repertoire. Repertoire richness was assessed with RTK rarefaction, the Chao1 estimator, and Recon v2.1 estimates of unobserved clonotypes. OLGA was used to compute generation probabilities for all TCRbeta clonotypes that the gDNA method yielded from a handful of donors. In its TCRdb copy, this immuneACCESS table keeps in-frame sequences only and misses some clones. Where compared with another copy, unresolved V genes explain less than half of these, and the others have no known cause. V and J calls and clone size come straight from that table; D and trimming were deduced from the DNA. The sample includes roughly 1,600,000 clones, with 98% observed a single time. The ten most abundant clones make up around 0.38% of the sample.

The sequencing input was naive CD4+ T cells sorted from blood. Interpreted using the paper, the cell subset or site label stands for: CD45RA+ positively selected. The receptor was isolated from a man under 40 in good health. The V and J segments used are TRBV5-1 and TRBJ1-4; there is no confident call for the D gene. The CDR3 here reads CASSMGSGSEKLFF. At the DNA level, the sequence is TGCGCCAGCAGCATGGGTTCGGGAAGTGAAAAACTGTTTTTT.